The clone carrying this T cell receptor beta chain has only a few counts. TCRdb called the 5' RACE reads again in MiXCR, with one record for every CDR3 protein. The sample includes 150,000 to 200,000 distinct CDR3 sequences, 13% of them seen just once. This CDR3 comprises 15 residues. Trimming left V 0 bases short and J 1 base short, with 9 bases between. This specimen belongs to a study of CD8 T cells in ankylosing spondylitis. This TCR came from a female donor with ankylosing spondylitis or in good health (not recorded which). The specimen was blood, either unsorted or a sorted T cell fraction (not recorded which). This chain links TRBV12-3 or TRBV12-4 with TRBJ1-1; D call uncertain. The CDR3 sequence is CASSLAIEGNTEAFF. DNA for the CDR3: TGTGCCAGCAGTTTAGCGATCGAGGGGAACACTGAAGCTTTCTTT.